These T cell receptor beta chains were read from a single sample in a study of T-cell reconstitution after alpha-beta-depleted transplantation in children. TCRdb independently ran MiXCR on the PCR reads; one entry per CDR3 protein. The table has almost 500,000 distinct CDR3 sequences, approximately 12% seen once; the top ten hold around 5.8%. Sequenced material: PBMCs from the stem cell graft donor, taken from the stem cell graft. Receptors originate from a human donor who donated a stem cell graft to a child with combined immunodeficiency. CDR3s leave out the opening cysteine and the closing phenylalanine or tryptophan. Fields, in order: CDR3 protein, J gene, CDR3 length, clone size, V gene. Clone size is shown for a subset of rows, as once, few, many or a class of expanded clone.

CDR3: ASSEDIGGQRLRNQPQH
J: TRBJ1-5
length: 17
size: -
V: TRBV6-1

CDR3: ASSRMATPSSYEQY
J: TRBJ2-7
length: 14
size: -
V: TRBV3-1

CDR3: ASSLFGGFEAF
J: TRBJ1-1
length: 11
size: -
V: TRBV27

CDR3: SARAAPLSSSGNTIY
J: TRBJ1-3
length: 15
size: few
V: TRBV20-1

CDR3: ASSLGTSNTDTQY
J: TRBJ2-3
length: 13
size: -
V: TRBV12-3/TRBV12-4

CDR3: ASSSPGTHEQY
J: TRBJ2-7
length: 11
size: few
V: TRBV11-2

CDR3: SARGGFGELF
J: TRBJ2-2
length: 10
size: many
V: TRBV20-1

CDR3: ASSLAPNRDTGELF
J: TRBJ2-2
length: 14
size: many
V: TRBV12-3/TRBV12-4

CDR3: SARELLAGNNEQF
J: TRBJ2-1
length: 13
size: -
V: TRBV20-1

CDR3: ASSPTQRGVETQY
J: TRBJ2-5
length: 13
size: -
V: TRBV18

CDR3: ASSHGGDTQY
J: TRBJ2-3
length: 10
size: many
V: TRBV4-3

CDR3: ASSSVGGSGSGANVLT
J: TRBJ2-6
length: 16
size: -
V: TRBV28

CDR3: ASTPRAGQLAKNIQY
J: TRBJ2-4
length: 15
size: -
V: TRBV12-3/TRBV12-4

CDR3: ASSKGGSSYNSPLH
J: TRBJ1-6
length: 14
size: many
V: TRBV21-1

CDR3: ASSLWGDTQY
J: TRBJ2-3
length: 10
size: many
V: TRBV12-3/TRBV12-4

CDR3: ASSSSGRAVDEQF
J: TRBJ2-1
length: 13
size: -
V: TRBV12-3/TRBV12-4

CDR3: SASPPGGSNEQF
J: TRBJ2-1
length: 12
size: many
V: TRBV29-1

CDR3: ASSNLAGGPTDTQY
J: TRBJ2-3
length: 14
size: few
V: TRBV6-1

CDR3: ASSQESGVNYGYT
J: TRBJ1-2
length: 13
size: -
V: TRBV4-2

CDR3: ASSSRRAKTYEQY
J: TRBJ2-7
length: 13
size: few
V: TRBV7-8

CDR3: SVEGDSYEQY
J: TRBJ2-7
length: 10
size: many
V: TRBV29-1

CDR3: ASSTESYNEQF
J: TRBJ2-1
length: 11
size: many
V: TRBV2

CDR3: ASSLGLAGTLAKNIQY
J: TRBJ2-4
length: 16
size: few
V: TRBV7-2

CDR3: ASSLGPWGNEQF
J: TRBJ2-1
length: 12
size: few
V: TRBV13

CDR3: ASSFWTLYGYT
J: TRBJ1-2
length: 11
size: few
V: TRBV12-3/TRBV12-4

CDR3: ATSDRTSGPPETQY
J: TRBJ2-5
length: 14
size: many
V: TRBV24-1

CDR3: ASSLSGAGAPGYT
J: TRBJ1-2
length: 13
size: -
V: TRBV28

CDR3: ASSATGNTEAF
J: TRBJ1-1
length: 11
size: many
V: TRBV18

CDR3: ASSLVEFGTPSYEQY
J: TRBJ2-7
length: 15
size: many
V: TRBV5-1

CDR3: ASSSGLAGLYTQY
J: TRBJ2-3
length: 13
size: many
V: TRBV5-5

CDR3: ATSSRTGATGGYT
J: TRBJ1-2
length: 13
size: -
V: TRBV15

CDR3: ASRGDSAYGYT
J: TRBJ1-2
length: 11
size: many
V: TRBV6-5